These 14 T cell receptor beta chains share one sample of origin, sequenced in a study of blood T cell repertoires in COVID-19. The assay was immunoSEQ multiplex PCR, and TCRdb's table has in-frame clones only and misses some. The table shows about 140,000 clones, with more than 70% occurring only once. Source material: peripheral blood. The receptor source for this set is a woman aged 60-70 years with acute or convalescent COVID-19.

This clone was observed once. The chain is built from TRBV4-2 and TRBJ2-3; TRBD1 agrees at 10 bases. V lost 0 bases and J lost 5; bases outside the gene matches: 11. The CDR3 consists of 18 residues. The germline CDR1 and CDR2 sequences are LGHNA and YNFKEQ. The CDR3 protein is CASSQDRGLGTGEDTQYF. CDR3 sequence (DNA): TGTGCCAGCAGCCAAGATCGGGGCCTAGGGACAGGGGAAGATACGCAGTATTTT.

The CDR3 region is CASSQVGGGRAEAFF. In nucleotides, the CDR3 is TGTGCCAGCAGCCAAGTTGGAGGGGGCCGGGCTGAAGCTTTCTTT. The J gene is TRBJ1-1, the V gene TRBV3-1 (or the pseudogene TRBV3-2); TRBD1 agrees at 7 bases. The CDR3 length is 15 residues. The germline CDR1 and CDR2 sequences are LGHDT and YNNKEL (reference sequence). The V segment lost 1 base and the J segment 6 bases; nucleotides outside the gene matches: 8.

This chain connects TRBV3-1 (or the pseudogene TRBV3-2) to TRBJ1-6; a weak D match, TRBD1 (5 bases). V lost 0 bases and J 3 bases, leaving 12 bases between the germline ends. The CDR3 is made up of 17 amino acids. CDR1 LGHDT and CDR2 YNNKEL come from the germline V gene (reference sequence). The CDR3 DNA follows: TGTGCCAGCAGCCAAGATTTGGGGGGAGTCTATAATTCACCCCTCCACTTT. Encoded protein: CASSQDLGGVYNSPLHF.

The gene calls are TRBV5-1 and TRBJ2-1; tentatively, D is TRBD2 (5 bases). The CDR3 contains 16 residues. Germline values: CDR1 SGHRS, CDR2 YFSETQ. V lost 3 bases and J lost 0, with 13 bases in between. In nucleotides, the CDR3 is TGCGCCAGCAGCTCTCGGCGGGCTAGCTCCTACAATGAGCAGTTCTTC. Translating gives CASSSRRASSYNEQFF.

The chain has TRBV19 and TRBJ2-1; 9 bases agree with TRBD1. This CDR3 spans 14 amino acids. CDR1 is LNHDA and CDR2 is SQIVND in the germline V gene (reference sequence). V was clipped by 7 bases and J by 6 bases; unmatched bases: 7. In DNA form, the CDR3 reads TGTGCCAGTATCACTCCGGGACAGGGCAATGAGCAGTTCTTC. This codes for CASITPGQGNEQFF.

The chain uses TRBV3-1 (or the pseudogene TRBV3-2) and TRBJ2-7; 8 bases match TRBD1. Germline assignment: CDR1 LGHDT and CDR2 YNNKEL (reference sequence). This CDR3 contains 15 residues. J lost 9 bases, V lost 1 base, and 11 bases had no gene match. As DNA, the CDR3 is TGTGCCAGCAGCCAAGCGGCGGACAGGGTCGTTAGGCAGTACTTC. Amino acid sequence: CASSQAADRVVRQYF.

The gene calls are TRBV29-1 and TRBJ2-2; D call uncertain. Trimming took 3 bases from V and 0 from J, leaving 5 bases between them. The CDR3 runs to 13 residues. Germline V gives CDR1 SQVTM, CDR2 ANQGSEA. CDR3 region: CSVDQSNTGELFF. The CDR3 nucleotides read TGCAGCGTTGACCAATCGAACACCGGGGAGCTGTTTTTT.

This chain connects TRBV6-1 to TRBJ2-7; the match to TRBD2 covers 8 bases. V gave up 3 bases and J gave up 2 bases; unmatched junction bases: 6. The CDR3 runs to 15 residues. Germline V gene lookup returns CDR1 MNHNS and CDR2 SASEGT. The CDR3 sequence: CASSDSGGPPYEQYF. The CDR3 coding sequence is TGTGCCAGCAGTGACAGCGGGGGCCCTCCCTACGAGCAGTACTTC.

The DNA of the CDR3 is TGTGCCAGCAGCCAGCAGGGGGATTCACCCCTCCACTTT. Translating it yields CASSQQGDSPLHF. The chain joins TRBV3-1 (or the pseudogene TRBV3-2) to TRBJ1-6; 7 bases align to TRBD1. Germline lookup yields CDR1 LGHDT and CDR2 YNNKEL (reference sequence). The junction had 1 base not matched to a gene; V was cut back by 3 bases and J by 8 bases. This CDR3 contains 13 residues.

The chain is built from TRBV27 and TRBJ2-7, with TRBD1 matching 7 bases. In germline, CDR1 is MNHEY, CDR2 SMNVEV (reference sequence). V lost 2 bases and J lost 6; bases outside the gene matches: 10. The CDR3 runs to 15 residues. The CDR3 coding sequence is TGTGCCAGCAGTTTACCCTCGACAGGGCAGGGCGAGCAGTACTTC. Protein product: CASSLPSTGQGEQYF.

CDR3 nucleotides: TGTGCCAGCAGTTTAAATTGGGGCAGTGGAAACACCATATATTTT. This sequence encodes CASSLNWGSGNTIYF. The V call is TRBV27, the J call TRBJ1-3, with D possibly matching TRBD1 (5 bases). This CDR3 has 15 residues. Trimming stripped 2 bases from V and 3 bases from J, with 11 bases between. The V gene's germline CDR1 is MNHEY and CDR2 SMNVEV (reference sequence).

CDR3 in DNA: TGTGCCTGGAGTGGGACAAACTATGGCTACACCTTC. Its translation: CAWSGTNYGYTF. The chain joins TRBV30 to TRBJ1-2; D might be TRBD1 (5 bases). CDR3 length: 12 residues. The V gene's germline CDR1 is GTSNPN and CDR2 SVGIG (reference sequence). Trimming pared 1 base from V and 2 bases from J, leaving 5 bases between.

Here the CDR3 DNA reads TGTGCCAGCTCACCACCAAAGGGGGCCTACAATGAGCAGTTCTTC. Its translation: CASSPPKGAYNEQFF. V is TRBV18 and J is TRBJ2-1; tentative D call: TRBD1 (6 bases). The CDR3 sequence is 15 residues long. The V end was cut by 0 bases, the J end by 2 bases, with 8 bases between. Germline V gene sequence: CDR1 KGHSH, CDR2 LQKENI.

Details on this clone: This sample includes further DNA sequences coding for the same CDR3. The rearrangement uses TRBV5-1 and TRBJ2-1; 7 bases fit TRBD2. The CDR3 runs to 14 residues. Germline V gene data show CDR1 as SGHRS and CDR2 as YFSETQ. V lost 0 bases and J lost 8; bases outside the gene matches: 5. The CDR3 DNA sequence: TGCGCCAGCAGCTTGGCGGGGGGAGTGGATGAGCAGTTCTTC. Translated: CASSLAGGVDEQFF.